This is a list of T cell receptor beta chains from one sample in a study of cytomegalovirus exposure and HLA in healthy donors. Some clones are missing from TCRdb's copy, which holds only in-frame ones; the method was immunoSEQ multiplex PCR. The sample shows under 200,000 clones, 60% to 80% of them seen only once. Source material: PBMCs. Receptors originate from a man aged 50-60 years in good health and CMV-seropositive. The CDR3 runs from the conserved cysteine through the conserved F or W. The size entry is marked missing in some rows and otherwise reads once, few, many or a size class.

V: TRBV13; size: NA; CDR3: CASSLGRLQETQYF
V: TRBV5-1; size: NA; CDR3: CASSLVGTALMVVDNSPLHF
V: TRBV11-2; size: NA; CDR3: CASSYGQGHTEAFF
V: TRBV5-4; size: NA; CDR3: CASSLAAGADIFTDTQYF
V: TRBV2; size: NA; CDR3: CASLGGIVNTEAFF
V: TRBV5-6; size: NA; CDR3: CASSLEMGRWSTEAFF
V: TRBV19; size: few; CDR3: CASSPISTRNIQYF
V: TRBV7-8; size: NA; CDR3: CASSLGTGDRQPQHF
V: TRBV9; size: NA; CDR3: CASSVTQGNYGYTF
V: TRBV11-2; size: NA; CDR3: CASSQTSYTGELFF
V: TRBV4-1; size: NA; CDR3: CASSQTSRTGAGNEQFF
V: TRBV30; size: NA; CDR3: CAWSVLPLSDTQYF
V: TRBV6-1; size: once; CDR3: CASSETDIPYGYTF
V: TRBV6-5; size: NA; CDR3: CASSPGGARGGYTF
V: TRBV6-5; size: once; CDR3: CASSYSSRVDSPLHF
V: TRBV2; size: once; CDR3: CASRGHILTDTQYF
V: TRBV6-6; size: NA; CDR3: CASSPADRARNTEAFF
V: TRBV9; size: NA; CDR3: CASSGQGDEQYF
V: TRBV19; size: NA; CDR3: CASSGRGLGEAFF
V: TRBV18; size: once; CDR3: CASSPGVLSYEQYF
V: TRBV28; size: once; CDR3: CASRGQGEANYGYTF
V: TRBV2; size: few; CDR3: CASSGGSSGADTQYF
V: TRBV5-4; size: NA; CDR3: CASSPGQIYGYTF
V: TRBV11-2; size: NA; CDR3: CASSLTTSGEETQYF
V: TRBV7-8; size: NA; CDR3: CASSKQGSTYNSPLHF
V: TRBV29-1; size: NA; CDR3: CSVGGFYNEQFF
V: TRBV6-6; size: NA; CDR3: CASSPLGQGKTQYF
V: TRBV5-6; size: NA; CDR3: CASSLMDRVSYEQYF
V: TRBV6-1; size: NA; CDR3: CASNQGGGHTEAFF